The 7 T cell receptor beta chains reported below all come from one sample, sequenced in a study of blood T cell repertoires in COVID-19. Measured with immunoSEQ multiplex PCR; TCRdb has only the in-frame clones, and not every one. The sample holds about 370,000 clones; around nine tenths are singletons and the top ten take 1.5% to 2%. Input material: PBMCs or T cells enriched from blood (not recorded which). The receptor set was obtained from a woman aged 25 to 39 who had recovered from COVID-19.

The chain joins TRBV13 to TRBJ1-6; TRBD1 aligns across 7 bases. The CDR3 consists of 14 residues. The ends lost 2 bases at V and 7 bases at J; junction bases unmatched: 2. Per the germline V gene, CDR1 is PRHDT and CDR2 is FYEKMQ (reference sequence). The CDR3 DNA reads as TGTGCCAGCAGCTTAAGACAGGGCAATTCACCCCTCCACTTT. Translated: CASSLRQGNSPLHF.

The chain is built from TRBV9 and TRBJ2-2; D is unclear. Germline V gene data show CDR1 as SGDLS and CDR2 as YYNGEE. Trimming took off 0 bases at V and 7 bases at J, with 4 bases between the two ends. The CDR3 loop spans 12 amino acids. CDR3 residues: CASSVDNGELFF. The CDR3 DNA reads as TGTGCCAGCAGCGTAGATAACGGGGAGCTGTTTTTT.

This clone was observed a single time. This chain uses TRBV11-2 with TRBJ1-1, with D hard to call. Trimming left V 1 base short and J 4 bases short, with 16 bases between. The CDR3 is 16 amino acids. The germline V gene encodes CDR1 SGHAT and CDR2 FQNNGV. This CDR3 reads CASSLVVRARATEAFF. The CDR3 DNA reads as TGTGCCAGCAGCTTAGTCGTGCGGGCGCGGGCCACTGAAGCTTTCTTT.

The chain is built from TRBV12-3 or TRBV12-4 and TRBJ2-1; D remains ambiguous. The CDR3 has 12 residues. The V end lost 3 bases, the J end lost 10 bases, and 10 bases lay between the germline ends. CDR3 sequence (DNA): TGTGCCAGCAGTTTCCAGCGTCGCGAGCAGTTCTTC. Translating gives CASSFQRREQFF.

The CDR3 sequence is CAWMGGTNTGELFF. Here the CDR3 DNA reads TGTGCCTGGATGGGAGGAACGAACACCGGGGAGCTGTTTTTT. J is TRBJ2-2 and V is TRBV30; D perhaps matches TRBD2 (6 bases). Trimming left V 4 bases short and J 0 bases short, with 9 bases between. This CDR3 is 14 amino acids long. Germline V lookup: CDR1 GTSNPN, CDR2 SVGIG (reference sequence).

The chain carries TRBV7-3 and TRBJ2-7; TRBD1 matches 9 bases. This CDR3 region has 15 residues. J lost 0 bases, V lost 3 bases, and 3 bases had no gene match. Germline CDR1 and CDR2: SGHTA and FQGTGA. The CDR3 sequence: CASSLGQGTSYEQYF. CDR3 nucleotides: TGTGCCAGCAGCTTGGGACAGGGAACCTCCTACGAGCAGTACTTC.

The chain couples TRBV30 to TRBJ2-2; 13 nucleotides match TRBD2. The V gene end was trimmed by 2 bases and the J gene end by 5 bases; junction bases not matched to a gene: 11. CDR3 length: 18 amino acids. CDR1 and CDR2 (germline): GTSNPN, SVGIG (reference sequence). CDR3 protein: CAWSLPGLAGVGTGELFF. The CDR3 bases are TGTGCCTGGAGTCTCCCAGGACTAGCGGGAGTTGGTACCGGGGAGCTGTTTTTT. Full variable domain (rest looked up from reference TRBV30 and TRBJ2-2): SQTIHQWPATLVQPVGSPLSLECTVEGTSNPNLYWYRQAAGRGLQLLFYSVGIGQISSEVPQNLSASRPQDRQFILSSKKLLLSDSGFYLCAWSLPGLAGVGTGELFFGEGSRLTVL.